Listed below are T cell receptor beta chains from one sample, sequenced in a study of CD8 T cells in Susac syndrome. TCRdb ran MiXCR on the immunoSEQ multiplex PCR reads and lists one entry per CDR3 protein. Of roughly 180,000 distinct CDR3 sequences in the sample, roughly 95% were seen once. The sequenced sample was CD4+ T cells from PBMCs. Receptors were obtained from a human donor in good health. Each CDR3 is given with its conserved first and last residue. D genes are given only for firm matches. Some rows have no size entry. The others give once, few or many, or a class for an expanded clone.

v_call,j_call,d_call,clone_size,cdr3_aa,cdr3_nt
TRBV12-3/TRBV12-4,TRBJ2-7,-,-,CASSSGTVYEQYF,TGTGCCAGCAGTTCCGGGACGGTGTACGAGCAGTACTTC
TRBV4-2,TRBJ2-1,-,-,CASSREPFDEQFF,TGTGCCAGCAGCCGTGAGCCATTCGATGAGCAGTTCTTC
TRBV7-8,TRBJ2-3,-,-,CASSLAESTDTQYF,TGTGCCAGCAGCTTAGCGGAAAGCACAGATACGCAGTATTTT
TRBV20-1,TRBJ2-7,TRBD2,-,CSLRTSIDEQYF,TGCAGTCTAAGGACTAGTATCGACGAGCAGTACTTC
TRBV7-2,TRBJ2-1,-,-,CASSRSGSHYNEQFF,TGTGCCAGCAGCCGTAGCGGTTCTCACTACAATGAGCAGTTCTTC
TRBV6-5,TRBJ2-2,-,-,CASTRQYTGELFF,TGTGCCAGCACCCGACAGTACACCGGGGAGCTGTTTTTT
TRBV24-1,TRBJ2-4,TRBD2,-,CATSEPAGGPLAKNIQYF,TGTGCCACCAGTGAACCAGCGGGAGGCCCTCTAGCCAAAAACATTCAGTACTTC
TRBV6-2/TRBV6-3,TRBJ2-1,-,-,CASRLQRIANEQFF,TGTGCCAGCAGGCTACAGCGAATAGCTAATGAGCAGTTCTTC
TRBV25-1,TRBJ2-1,-,-,CASSPPTLSYNEQFF,TGTGCCAGCAGTCCCCCGACTCTCTCCTACAATGAGCAGTTCTTC
TRBV7-8,TRBJ1-1,TRBD1,-,CASSRWGQGTTEAFF,TGTGCCAGCAGCCGGTGGGGACAGGGGACCACTGAAGCTTTCTTT
TRBV4-3,TRBJ2-7,-,-,CASSQGLLEQGSYEQYF,TGCGCCAGCAGCCAAGGTCTCCTCGAACAGGGCTCCTACGAGCAGTACTTC
TRBV29-1,TRBJ2-7,-,-,CSVGVAGGPEEQYF,TGCAGCGTTGGCGTCGCCGGAGGGCCGGAGGAGCAGTACTTC
TRBV7-9,TRBJ2-1,-,few,CASSFERGEQFF,TGTGCCAGCAGCTTTGAGAGGGGGGAGCAGTTCTTC
TRBV7-9,TRBJ2-1,-,-,CASSSKPNEQFF,TGTGCCAGCAGCTCCAAGCCCAATGAGCAGTTCTTC
TRBV5-1,TRBJ2-1,-,-,CASSLDPSVNEQFF,TGCGCCAGCAGCTTGGACCCTAGCGTCAATGAGCAGTTCTTC
TRBV30,TRBJ2-1,TRBD2,-,CAWSVHKREGRQFF,TGTGCCTGGAGTGTACATAAGCGGGAGGGCCGGCAGTTCTTC
TRBV29-1,TRBJ2-1,-,-,CSAERGSSYNEQFF,TGCAGCGCCGAAAGGGGGAGCTCCTACAATGAGCAGTTCTTC
TRBV20-1,TRBJ2-1,-,-,CSASGQWAVNEQFF,TGCAGTGCTTCGGGGCAGTGGGCAGTAAATGAGCAGTTCTTC
TRBV4-3,TRBJ2-2,-,-,CASSQARAGELFF,TGCGCCAGCAGCCAAGCTAGGGCCGGGGAGCTGTTTTTT
TRBV28,TRBJ2-7,-,-,CASSVGPELEQYF,TGTGCCAGCAGTGTGGGTCCGGAGCTCGAGCAGTACTTC
TRBV24-1,TRBJ2-3,-,once,CATSDVGHTDTQYF,TGTGCCACCAGTGACGTGGGACACACAGATACGCAGTATTTT
TRBV29-1,TRBJ1-1,-,-,CSGQKNTEAFF,TGCAGCGGGCAGAAGAACACTGAAGCTTTCTTT
TRBV3-1,TRBJ2-1,TRBD2,-,CASSVPSGSGNEQFF,TGTGCCAGCAGCGTACCTAGCGGGAGCGGGAATGAGCAGTTCTTC
TRBV6-1,TRBJ1-2,-,-,CASSEVTVNYGYTF,TGTGCCAGCAGTGAAGTGACAGTTAACTATGGCTACACCTTC
TRBV30,TRBJ1-3,-,-,CACGTSGNTIYF,TGTGCCTGTGGGACGTCTGGAAACACCATATATTTT
TRBV9,TRBJ2-7,TRBD1,-,CASSTYRGRYEQYF,TGTGCCAGCAGCACCTACAGGGGGCGATACGAGCAGTACTTC
TRBV3-1,TRBJ2-1,TRBD2,-,CASSLGLAGGQTYNEQFF,TGTGCCAGCAGCCTGGGACTAGCGGGAGGCCAGACCTACAATGAGCAGTTCTTC
TRBV29-1,TRBJ2-2,TRBD2,-,CSVGGLAARGGELFF,TGCAGCGTTGGAGGACTAGCGGCCCGAGGAGGGGAGCTGTTTTTT
TRBV7-2,TRBJ2-1,-,-,CASSPMGLTEQFF,TGTGCCAGCAGCCCCATGGGGTTGACTGAGCAGTTCTTC
TRBV12-3/TRBV12-4,TRBJ2-1,TRBD2,-,CASRFGTDLAGYYNEQFF,TGTGCCAGCAGATTCGGGACGGACCTAGCGGGCTACTACAATGAGCAGTTCTTC
TRBV6-6,TRBJ2-1,-,-,CASSYEALGNEQFF,TGTGCCAGCAGTTACGAGGCGTTAGGCAATGAGCAGTTCTTC
TRBV7-2,TRBJ1-2,-,-,CASSGQSNYGYTF,TGTGCCAGCAGCGGACAGTCAAACTATGGCTACACCTTC
TRBV20-1,TRBJ2-1,-,-,CSATDSGHSYNEQFF,TGCAGTGCTACAGACTCGGGCCACTCCTACAATGAGCAGTTCTTC
TRBV27,TRBJ2-7,-,-,CASSFSRGAYEQYF,TGTGCCAGCAGTTTTAGTCGGGGAGCCTACGAGCAGTACTTC
TRBV29-1,TRBJ2-1,TRBD2,-,CSVGTSGYEQFF,TGCAGCGTGGGGACTAGCGGTTACGAGCAGTTCTTC
TRBV3-1,TRBJ2-7,-,-,CASSRTTDSTYEQYF,TGTGCCAGCAGCCGAACAACCGATTCTACCTACGAGCAGTACTTC